The clone carrying this TCR beta chain was seen a few times. Germline V lookup: CDR1 SNHLY, CDR2 FYNNEI. There are 14 residues in the CDR3. Trimming removed 3 bases from V and 4 bases from J, with 7 bases in between. The data originate from a study of blood T cell repertoires in COVID-19. Method: immunoSEQ multiplex PCR; TCRdb's copy keeps in-frame clones and lacks some. This sample carries around 46,000 clones, over 75% of them seen once, and the ten largest clones take 12% to 15%. J is TRBJ1-6 and V is TRBV2, with D perhaps matching TRBD1 (6 bases). This clonotype originated in a human donor in a cohort sampled during active COVID-19. The sequenced sample was peripheral blood. The CDR3 DNA follows: TGTGCCAGCAGTGATGGACAGTATAATTCACCCCTCCACTTT. It encodes CASSDGQYNSPLHF.